The clone carrying this T cell receptor beta chain was found a few times. Amplified TCR beta CDR3 regions came from RNA transcripts. HTBI primers were used for first-round RT-PCR of the TCR CDR3. TCRdb re-derived calls from the multiplex PCR reads in MiXCR, one entry per CDR3 protein. The sample has fewer than 350,000 distinct CDR3 sequences, around 20% seen once. This sample is drawn from a study of T cells in Graves' hyperthyroidism and ophthalmopathy. The V gene lost 5 bases and the J gene lost 4 bases, with 14 bases spanning the gap. This CDR3 has 14 amino acids. Germline V gives CDR1 SGHNT, CDR2 YENEEA.

Sequencing was performed on blood. This sequence joins TRBV11-3 and TRBJ1-2; D is perhaps TRBD1 (6 bases). The receptor was isolated from a woman aged 45-65 years with Graves' hyperthyroidism. Here the CDR3 reads CASSPHTGFYGYTF. CDR3 in DNA: TGTGCCAGCAGCCCCCATACAGGGTTCTATGGCTACACCTTC.